These T cell receptor beta chains were read from a single sample in a study of blood T cell repertoires in COVID-19. TCRdb keeps only in-frame clones here, not all; method: immunoSEQ multiplex PCR. The sample includes fewer than 2,000 clones, roughly 83% seen only once; the top ten take around 16%. Material: peripheral blood. Every receptor here comes from a man between 70 and 80 years old with active COVID-19. Both conserved end residues are part of each CDR3. D genes are given only for firm matches. A clone size is listed for some rows: how often the clone was seen (once, few, many), or a class if it is expanded.

-,-,TRBJ1-1,TRBV19,CASSINSMNTEAFF,TGTGCCAGTAGTATAAACAGCATGAACACTGAAGCTTTCTTT
-,TRBD1,TRBJ1-1,TRBV7-2,CASSSLGQGAGRAFF,TGTGCCAGCAGCTCATTAGGACAGGGGGCAGGGAGGGCTTTCTTT
-,TRBD1,TRBJ2-7,TRBV4-1,CASSQGGQDYEQYF,TGCGCCAGCAGCCAAGGGGGACAGGACTACGAGCAGTACTTC
-,-,TRBJ1-1,TRBV6-2/TRBV6-3,CASSYAGRTEAFF,TGTGCCAGCAGTTACGCTGGGAGGACTGAAGCTTTCTTT
-,-,TRBJ2-7,TRBV7-9,CASSLGGHASYEQYF,TGTGCCAGCAGCTTAGGGGGACACGCGTCCTACGAGCAGTACTTC
-,-,TRBJ1-2,TRBV4-3,CASSQDRGANYGYTF,TGCGCCAGCAGCCAAGATCGGGGTGCTAACTATGGCTACACCTTC
-,-,TRBJ2-1,TRBV7-3,CASSEPTGEQFF,TGTGCCAGCAGCGAACCCACTGGTGAGCAGTTCTTC
-,-,TRBJ2-1,TRBV10-3,CAISDSGGSYNEQFF,TGTGCCATCAGTGATTCTGGGGGCAGTTACAATGAGCAGTTCTTC
-,TRBD1,TRBJ1-2,TRBV10-3,CAILGPGGSGSYGYTF,TGTGCCATCCTGGGGCCAGGGGGGTCAGGGAGTTATGGCTACACCTTC
-,TRBD2,TRBJ2-1,TRBV28,CASSLSETSGEQFF,TGTGCCAGCAGTTTATCCGAAACTAGCGGTGAGCAGTTCTTC
-,TRBD2,TRBJ2-1,TRBV5-1,CASSSGGLASSSYNEQFF,TGCGCCAGCAGCTCGGGGGGTCTAGCCTCTAGCTCCTACAATGAGCAGTTCTTC
-,TRBD1,TRBJ2-7,TRBV7-2,CASVSSGGSYEQYF,TGTGCCAGCGTCTCATCAGGGGGTTCCTACGAGCAGTACTTC
-,TRBD2,TRBJ2-1,TRBV2,CASSERGGPYNEQFF,TGTGCCAGCAGTGAGCGGGGGGGCCCCTACAATGAGCAGTTCTTC
-,-,TRBJ2-2,TRBV19,CASSRLRDTGELFF,TGTGCCAGTAGTAGACTCCGGGACACCGGGGAGCTGTTTTTT
-,TRBD1,TRBJ1-1,TRBV5-6,CASSPGGITEAFF,TGTGCCAGCAGCCCAGGGGGCATCACTGAAGCTTTCTTT
-,-,TRBJ1-5,TRBV12-3/TRBV12-4,CASSLVVDQPQHF,TGTGCCAGCAGTTTAGTAGTCGATCAGCCCCAGCATTTT
-,-,TRBJ2-7,TRBV27,CASSLRDHHSYEQYF,TGTGCCAGCAGTTTGCGGGACCACCACTCCTACGAGCAGTACTTC
-,-,TRBJ1-6,TRBV27,CASSFWGGDSPLHF,TGTGCCAGCAGTTTTTGGGGGGGGGATTCACCCCTCCACTTT
-,TRBD2,TRBJ2-7,TRBV3-1/TRBV3-2,CASSQGLAGVYEQYF,TGTGCCAGCAGCCAAGGGCTAGCGGGAGTTTACGAGCAGTACTTC
-,-,TRBJ2-5,TRBV30,CAWSLTSEETQYF,TGTGCCTGGAGCCTTACTTCGGAGGAGACCCAGTACTTC
-,-,TRBJ2-3,TRBV7-3,CASSLGNREYGTDTQYF,TGTGCCAGCAGCTTAGGAAACAGGGAGTATGGCACAGATACGCAGTATTTT
-,-,TRBJ2-7,TRBV6-5,CASLEEGVSYEQYF,TGTGCCAGCTTGGAGGAAGGCGTCTCCTACGAGCAGTACTTC
-,-,TRBJ1-5,TRBV27,CASSFRHSNQPQHF,TGTGCCAGCAGTTTCAGGCATAGCAATCAGCCCCAGCATTTT
-,TRBD2,TRBJ2-1,TRBV5-1,CASKKIGTRSINEQFF,TGCGCCAGCAAAAAGATCGGGACTAGGTCTATTAATGAGCAGTTCTTC
-,TRBD1,TRBJ2-5,TRBV5-1,CASSSWTGLWETQYF,TGCGCCAGCAGCTCCTGGACAGGGTTGTGGGAGACCCAGTACTTC
few,-,TRBJ2-2,TRBV11-2,CASSLEPQAELFF,TGTGCCAGCAGCTTAGAACCACAGGCGGAGCTGTTTTTT
-,TRBD1,TRBJ2-3,TRBV7-7,CASSLGWDGTGVTSSTDTQYF,TGTGCTAGCAGCTTGGGGTGGGACGGGACAGGGGTCACCTCTAGCACAGATACGCAGTATTTT
-,TRBD1,TRBJ1-2,TRBV6-5,CASSRHSGGGYTF,TGTGCCAGCAGTCGTCACTCAGGGGGTGGCTACACCTTC
-,-,TRBJ2-1,TRBV11-1,CASSLDGGPYNEQFF,TGTGCCAGCAGCTTAGACGGGGGGCCCTACAATGAGCAGTTCTTC
-,-,TRBJ2-1,TRBV6-2/TRBV6-3,CASSRDSVYNEQFF,TGTGCCAGCAGCCGAGACAGCGTATACAATGAGCAGTTCTTC
-,-,TRBJ1-6,TRBV15,CATSRPGDSYNSPLHF,TGTGCCACCAGCAGGCCGGGAGACTCCTATAATTCACCCCTCCACTTT
-,-,TRBJ2-3,TRBV27,CASSLSGSYSTDTQYF,TGTGCCAGCAGTTTATCGGGCTCGTATAGCACAGATACGCAGTATTTT
-,TRBD2,TRBJ2-5,TRBV6-2/TRBV6-3,CASSYSGLADLKTQYF,TGTGCCAGCAGTTACTCCGGACTAGCGGATTTGAAGACCCAGTACTTC
few,TRBD1,TRBJ2-7,TRBV7-8,CASSPGTGWGQYF,TGTGCCAGCAGCCCCGGGACAGGTTGGGGGCAGTACTTC
-,-,TRBJ2-1,TRBV21-1,CASRGGVGNEQFF,TGTGCCAGCAGAGGGGGGGTTGGCAATGAGCAGTTCTTC
-,-,TRBJ2-5,TRBV11-2,CASSLDHTKETQYF,TGTGCCAGCAGCTTAGACCACACTAAAGAGACCCAGTACTTC
-,-,TRBJ2-2,TRBV7-6,CASSPNRVDTGELFF,TGTGCCAGCAGCCCCAACAGGGTGGACACCGGGGAGCTGTTTTTT
-,-,TRBJ2-1,TRBV6-9,CASSYLVRGHEQFF,TGTGCCAGCAGTTATTTAGTCAGGGGTCATGAGCAGTTCTTC
-,-,TRBJ1-2,TRBV5-5,CASSLDAGIVYGYTF,TGTGCCAGCAGCTTGGACGCGGGAATAGTCTATGGCTACACCTTC
-,-,TRBJ1-6,TRBV6-5,CASRPGQIYNSPLHF,TGTGCCAGCAGACCCGGACAGATCTATAATTCACCCCTCCACTTT
-,TRBD2,TRBJ2-5,TRBV7-3,CASSLIASGGKETQYF,TGTGCCAGCAGCTTAATTGCTAGCGGGGGGAAAGAGACCCAGTACTTC
-,TRBD2,TRBJ2-3,TRBV4-1,CASSQELAGVDTQYF,TGCGCCAGCAGCCAAGAACTAGCGGGGGTAGATACGCAGTATTTT
-,-,TRBJ2-3,TRBV6-5,CASSYGPRTDTQYF,TGTGCCAGCAGTTACGGGCCCCGCACAGATACGCAGTATTTT
-,TRBD2,TRBJ2-5,TRBV27,CASSFEALGTRTGTQYF,TGTGCCAGCAGTTTCGAGGCACTGGGGACTAGGACGGGGACCCAGTACTTC
once,-,TRBJ1-6,TRBV18,CASIEDQSYNSPLHF,TGTGCCAGTATTGAGGATCAGTCCTATAATTCACCCCTCCACTTT
-,-,TRBJ1-6,TRBV5-5,CASSLSQGFDSPLHF,TGTGCCAGCAGCTTGTCCCAGGGTTTTGATTCACCCCTCCACTTT
-,TRBD1,TRBJ1-1,TRBV7-9,CASSWAGGTEAFF,TGTGCCAGCAGTTGGGCAGGGGGGACTGAAGCTTTCTTT
-,TRBD1,TRBJ1-2,TRBV11-2,CASSPWTGEYGYTF,TGTGCCAGCAGCCCGTGGACAGGGGAATATGGCTACACCTTC
few,TRBD2,TRBJ2-7,TRBV18,CASSPPGLAYEQYF,TGTGCCAGCTCACCACCGGGACTAGCATACGAGCAGTACTTC
-,-,TRBJ1-6,TRBV27,CASTWRGGSYNSPLHF,TGTGCCAGCACATGGAGAGGGGGCTCCTATAATTCACCCCTCCACTTT
once,TRBD1,TRBJ2-7,TRBV27,CASSLDGQDSQYF,TGTGCCAGCAGTTTGGATGGACAGGACTCGCAGTACTTC
few,-,TRBJ2-3,TRBV27,CASSPRDFTDTQYF,TGTGCCAGCAGTCCCCGGGACTTCACAGATACGCAGTATTTT
-,TRBD2,TRBJ2-2,TRBV4-2,CASSQVLAGNTGELFF,TGTGCCAGCAGCCAGGTACTAGCGGGAAACACCGGGGAGCTGTTTTTT
-,-,TRBJ2-3,TRBV27,CASSERGPVTDTQYF,TGTGCCAGCAGCGAAAGAGGTCCGGTCACAGATACGCAGTATTTT
-,-,TRBJ1-2,TRBV10-2,CASSGPLREWDYGYTF,TGCGCCAGCAGTGGCCCCCTTCGGGAGTGGGACTATGGCTACACCTTC
-,-,TRBJ2-5,TRBV5-1,CASSSRVARLGETQYF,TGCGCCAGCAGCTCCCGGGTCGCTAGATTGGGAGAGACCCAGTACTTC
-,-,TRBJ2-7,TRBV24-1,CATSDRGYEQYF,TGTGCCACCAGTGACAGGGGCTACGAGCAGTACTTC
-,-,TRBJ1-2,TRBV15,CATSRAKGVNYGYTF,TGTGCCACCAGCAGAGCGAAGGGGGTTAACTATGGCTACACCTTC